This T cell receptor (beta chain) is drawn from a study of identical twins. TCRdb reprocessed the 5' RACE reads with MiXCR, giving one entry per CDR3 protein. The sample contains roughly 700,000 distinct CDR3 sequences, 8.5% to 9% of which appear only once. This clonotype was recorded a few times. This CDR3 has 16 residues. Trimming left V 7 bases short and J 0 bases short, with 15 bases between. The germline CDR1 and CDR2 sequences are SNHLY and FYNNEI. These data are also associated with another study on yellow fever vaccine responses in identical twins.

The specimen sequenced was PBMCs. The receptor was isolated from a woman aged 18-29 years in good health. The gene calls are TRBV2 and TRBJ2-2; a possible D gene is TRBD2 (5 bases). The chain's CDR3 is CASTRTREPNTGELFF. CDR3 DNA: TGTGCCAGCACCCGCACGAGGGAACCGAACACCGGGGAGCTGTTTTTT. Looking up the rest from reference TRBV2 and TRBJ2-2 gives the full variable domain: EPEVTQTPSHQVTQMGQEVILRCVPISNHLYFYWYRQILGQKVEFLVSFYNNEISEKSEIFDDQFSVERPDGSNFTLKIRSTKLEDSAMYFCASTRTREPNTGELFFGEGSRLTVL.